The TCR beta chain under discussion was sequenced for a study of cytomegalovirus exposure and HLA in healthy donors. Study in general: A subsequent analysis reported that the roughly 130 validation repertoires were produced on the same platform that had also been used for the roughly 670 first-cohort repertoires. Study findings and constraints: Under in vitro conditions, a few CMV-associated chains were confirmed as specific for CMV antigens. Investigators reported about 160 TCR beta chains as tied to cytomegalovirus.

The trim removed 8 bases at V and 2 bases at J, leaving 6 bases unmatched. Looked up from germline, CDR1 is MDHEN and CDR2 is SYDVKM. CDR3 length equals 13 residues. The protocol was immunoSEQ multiplex PCR, while the TCRdb copy is restricted to in-frame clones and leaves out a portion. The table shows fewer than 60,000 clones, with 89% occurring only once. This clone was found once. Antigen: not known. J is TRBJ2-7 and V is TRBV28, with 7 bases matching TRBD1. This clonotype originated in a woman younger than 30 in good health and CMV-seronegative. The specimen sequenced was PBMCs. CDR3 sequence: CASRGQPTYEQYF. The CDR3 DNA reads as TGTGCCAGCCGGGGACAGCCAACCTACGAGCAGTACTTC. The whole variable domain, filled in from reference TRBV28 and TRBJ2-7, reads DVKVTQSSRYLVKRTGEKVFLECVQDMDHENMFWYRQDPGLGLRLIYFSYDVKMKEKGDIPEGYSVSREKKERFSLILESASTNQTSMYLCASRGQPTYEQYFGPGTRLTVT.